This T cell receptor beta chain stems from a study of regulatory T cells in long-lasting Graves disease. Study results and caveats: Persistent disease favored TRBV28, TRBJ1-2 and TRBJ2-5.

Time point: newly diagnosed GD, antithyroid drugs for less than 3 months. After RNA was extracted from PBMCs, the TCR library was made from it. Arm-PCR of CDR3 regions with iRepertoire HTBI primers generated TCR beta libraries. TCRdb re-analysed the multiplex PCR reads in MiXCR, keeping a single row per CDR3 protein. The table records around 500,000 distinct CDR3 sequences, roughly 14% of them present only once. The table lists this clonotype with many counts. Its antigen remains unknown. Germline V lookup: CDR1 DFQATT, CDR2 SNEGSKA (reference sequence). This CDR3 spans 11 amino acids. Trimming at V came to 8 bases and at J to 8 bases, leaving 7 bases not matched to a gene. A further study also used this sample, focusing on T cells in Graves' hyperthyroidism and ophthalmopathy. That study reports: During a first-round RT-PCR of the TCR CDR3, the HTBI primer set was used. The blood repertoire included most of the expanded thyroid clonotypes above 0.001.

The TCR originated in a man aged 25 to 40 with Graves disease. Sequencing was performed on peripheral blood mononuclear cells (PBMCs), taken at new diagnosis, from a patient treated with antithyroid drugs. The genes are TRBV20-1 and TRBJ1-2, with 8 bases aligning to TRBD1. The CDR3 reads CSCQGARGYTF. CDR3 nucleotides: TGCAGTTGCCAGGGGGCGCGAGGCTACACCTTC.